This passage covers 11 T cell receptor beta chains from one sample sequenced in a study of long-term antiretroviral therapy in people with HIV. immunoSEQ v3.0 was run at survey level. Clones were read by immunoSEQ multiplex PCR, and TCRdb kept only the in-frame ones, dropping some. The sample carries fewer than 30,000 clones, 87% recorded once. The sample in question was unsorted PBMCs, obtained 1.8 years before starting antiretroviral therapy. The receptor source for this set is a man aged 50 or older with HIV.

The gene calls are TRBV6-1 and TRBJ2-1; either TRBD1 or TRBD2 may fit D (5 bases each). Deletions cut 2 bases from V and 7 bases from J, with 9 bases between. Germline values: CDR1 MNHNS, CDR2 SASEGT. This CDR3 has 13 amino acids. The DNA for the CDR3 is TGTGCCAGCAGTGAATTCTGGGGGAATGAGCAGTTCTTC. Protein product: CASSEFWGNEQFF.

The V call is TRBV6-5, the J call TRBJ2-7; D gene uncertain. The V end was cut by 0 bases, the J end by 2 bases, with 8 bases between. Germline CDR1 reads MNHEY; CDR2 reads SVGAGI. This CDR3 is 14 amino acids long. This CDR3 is CASSYSSRAYEQYF. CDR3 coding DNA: TGTGCCAGCAGTTACTCGTCTCGAGCCTACGAGCAGTACTTC.

The CDR3 loop is CASSPNLRGFYNEQFF. Written as DNA, the CDR3 is TGTGCCAGCAGCCCAAATCTGAGGGGCTTCTACAATGAGCAGTTCTTC. The chain has TRBV6-6 and TRBJ2-1, with D perhaps TRBD1 or TRBD2 (5 bases each). Germline loops: CDR1 MNHNY, CDR2 SVGAGI (reference sequence). V was cut by 6 bases and J by 3 bases, with 18 bases left in between. CDR3 length equals 16 residues.

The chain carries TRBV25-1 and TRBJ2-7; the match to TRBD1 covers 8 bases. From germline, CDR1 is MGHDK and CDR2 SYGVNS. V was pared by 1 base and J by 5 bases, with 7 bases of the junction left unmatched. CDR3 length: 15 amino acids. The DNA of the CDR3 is TGTGCCAGCAGTGAATTGGGACAGGTTAAAAACGAGCAGTACTTC. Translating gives CASSELGQVKNEQYF.

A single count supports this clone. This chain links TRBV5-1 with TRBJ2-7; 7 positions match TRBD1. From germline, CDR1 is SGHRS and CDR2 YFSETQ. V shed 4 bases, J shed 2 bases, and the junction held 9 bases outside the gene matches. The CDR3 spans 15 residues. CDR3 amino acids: CASSIAGTAPYEQYF. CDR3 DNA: TGCGCCAGCAGCATAGCCGGGACAGCCCCCTACGAGCAGTACTTC.

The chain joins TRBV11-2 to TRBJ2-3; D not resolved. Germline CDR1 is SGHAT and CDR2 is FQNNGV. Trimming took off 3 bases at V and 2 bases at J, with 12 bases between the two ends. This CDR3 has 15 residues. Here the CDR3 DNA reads TGTGCCAGCAGCTTGTTCCAGGCGGCCACAGATACGCAGTATTTT. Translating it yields CASSLFQAATDTQYF. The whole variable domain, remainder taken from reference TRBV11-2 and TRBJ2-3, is EAGVAQSPRYKIIEKRQSVAFWCNPISGHATLYWYQQILGQGPKLLIQFQNNGVVDDSQLPKDRFSAERLKGVDSTLKIQPAKLEDSAVYLCASSLFQAATDTQYFGPGTRLTVL.

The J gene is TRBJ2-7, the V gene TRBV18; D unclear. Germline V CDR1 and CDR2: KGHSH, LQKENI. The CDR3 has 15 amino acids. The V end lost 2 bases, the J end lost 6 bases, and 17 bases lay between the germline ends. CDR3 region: CASSPYGVAPLEQYF. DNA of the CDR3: TGTGCCAGCTCACCATATGGCGTAGCCCCTCTCGAGCAGTACTTC.

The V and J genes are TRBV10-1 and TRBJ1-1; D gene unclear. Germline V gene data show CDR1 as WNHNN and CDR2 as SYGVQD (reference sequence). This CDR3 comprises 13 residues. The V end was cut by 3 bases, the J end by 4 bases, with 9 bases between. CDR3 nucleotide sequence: TGCGCCAGCAGTGACATTAGAGGCACTGAAGCTTTCTTT. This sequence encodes CASSDIRGTEAFF.

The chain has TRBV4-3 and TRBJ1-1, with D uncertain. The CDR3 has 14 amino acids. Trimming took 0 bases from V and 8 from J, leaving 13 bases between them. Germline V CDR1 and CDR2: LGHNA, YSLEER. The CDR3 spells CASSQDSGIQEAFF. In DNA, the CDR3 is TGCGCCAGCAGCCAAGATTCGGGGATCCAAGAAGCTTTCTTT.

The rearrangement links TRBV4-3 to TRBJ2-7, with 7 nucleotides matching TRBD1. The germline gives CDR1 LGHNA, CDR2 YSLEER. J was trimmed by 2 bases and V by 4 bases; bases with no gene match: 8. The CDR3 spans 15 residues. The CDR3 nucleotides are TGCGCCAGCAGCCTAGAGGGGGCAGGGGCCTACGAGCAGTACTTC. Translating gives CASSLEGAGAYEQYF.

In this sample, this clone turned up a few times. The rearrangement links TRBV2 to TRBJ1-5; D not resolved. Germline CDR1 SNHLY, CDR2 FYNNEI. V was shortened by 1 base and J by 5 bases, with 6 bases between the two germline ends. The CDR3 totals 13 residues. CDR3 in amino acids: CASSEVGDQPQHF. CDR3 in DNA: TGTGCCAGCAGTGAAGTTGGGGATCAGCCCCAGCATTTT.